The rows below give T cell receptor beta chains drawn from one sample of a study of read filtering for tumor transcriptome and immune sequencing. TCRdb reprocessed the reads via MiXCR and lists one record per CDR3 protein. The sample gives 15,000 or so distinct CDR3 sequences, about a fifth of which show up once; approximately 80% is in the top ten. The sequenced sample was a population of CD138-negative cells sorted from bone marrow. Source of these receptors: a donor at least 40 years old with multiple myeloma. Each CDR3 is given with its conserved first and last residue. Clone size, where shown, is once, few, many, or a class for clones that have expanded.

j_call v_call clone_size cdr3_aa
TRBJ1-1 TRBV25-1 many CASSDGEATEAFF
TRBJ2-1 TRBV7-9 - CASTGTSAYNEQFF
TRBJ2-1 TRBV7-8 many CASSLFREMNEQFF
TRBJ2-1 TRBV6-6 - CASRQRLGLAGSAFNEQFF
TRBJ2-2 TRBV5-1 many CASSANEGTGELFF
TRBJ1-1 TRBV2 - CASRKGTGTYTEAFF
TRBJ1-1 TRBV7-6 many CASSQMPGTSEAFF
TRBJ2-7 TRBV6-6 few CASSYSPRLAGDYEQYF
TRBJ2-2 TRBV12-3/TRBV12-4 many CASSIVGTGELFF
TRBJ2-2 TRBV7-9 few CASSLQGNTGELFF
TRBJ2-5 TRBV10-3 - CAISEPPAGGTQYF
TRBJ2-1 TRBV9 many CASSVGTGGVYNEQFF
TRBJ2-5 TRBV2 - CATVGTSQETQYF
TRBJ1-5 TRBV4-1 many CASSQPPGRDRGVHQPQHF
TRBJ2-1 TRBV10-1 many CASSSTSRDNEQFF
TRBJ2-1 TRBV19 many CASSSIRGRRRNEQFF
TRBJ2-5 TRBV30 - CAWDRLVGQETQHF
TRBJ2-6 TRBV6-1 many CASTVGQLGANVLTF
TRBJ1-2 TRBV6-1 few CASSERNGGHYGYTF
TRBJ2-7 TRBV4-1 - CASSLWASGRVYEQYF
TRBJ2-1 TRBV7-2 many CASSFTSGVNYNEQFF
TRBJ2-1 TRBV12-5 many CASGLGALAGSLHEQFF
TRBJ2-5 TRBV18 few CASSGDRGQETQYF
TRBJ1-5 TRBV27 - CASSLGSERGQPQHF
TRBJ1-5 TRBV30 many CAWSPAGTVNQPQHF
TRBJ2-3 TRBV11-2 - CASSLRIGNTDTQYF
TRBJ2-3 TRBV2 few CASSGAQRSTDTQYF
TRBJ2-3 TRBV6-1 few CASRTGGFSDTQYF
TRBJ2-1 TRBV5-4 - CASSRPSGNYNEQFF
TRBJ2-2 TRBV11-2 - CAGSGESLGGFAGELFF
TRBJ1-1 TRBV29-1 few CSVGANTEAFF
TRBJ2-7 TRBV7-9 - CASSDELFYEQYF
TRBJ2-7 TRBV7-9 many CASTFRSVVGVYEQYF
TRBJ1-1 TRBV7-8 many CASRQGMNTEAFF
TRBJ2-3 TRBV15 few CATSRGTGRTDTQYF
TRBJ1-5 TRBV12-3/TRBV12-4 few CASSFAGRNQPQHF
TRBJ2-1 TRBV29-1 many CSASGEGASYNEQFF
TRBJ2-1 TRBV6-2/TRBV6-3 many CASSPVRFNEQFF
TRBJ2-1 TRBV12-3/TRBV12-4 many CASSLEEGPGQNEQFF
TRBJ2-5 TRBV7-8 - CASSLSTETQYF
TRBJ1-5 TRBV20-1 many CSAREGMTQHF
TRBJ2-7 TRBV2 many CASGKGTHEQYF
TRBJ2-1 TRBV7-6 many CASSLEPSSYNEQFF
TRBJ2-5 TRBV6-5 - CASSREGRVYF